This TCR beta chain stems from a study of blood T cells in healthy people across ages. CDR3 length equals 14 residues. V shed 6 bases, J shed 7 bases, and the junction held 7 bases outside the gene matches. The use of a sample-barcoded 5' primer and a J-beta primer mix characterized a second PCR of roughly 6 to 11 cycles. Each cDNA molecule was tagged by a template-switch adaptor that had 12 random nucleotides. CDR3-containing paired-end reads numbering at least 2.5 million came from each sample. TCRdb re-called the 5' RACE reads through MiXCR, storing one row per CDR3 protein. This table holds around 1.7 million distinct CDR3 sequences, 28% found once. Healthy individuals of Caucasian origin from Russia, aged about 6 to 95, served as donors. Total RNA extracted from each sample amounted to at least 5 micrograms. This clonotype has a handful of counts.

The J gene is TRBJ1-2, the V gene TRBV12-3 or TRBV12-4; TRBD1 matches 11 bases. The source is a woman younger than 45 in good health. The sample taken for sequencing was blood. The CDR3 sequence: CASSRGTGGFGYTF. The CDR3 nucleotides read TGTGCCAGCAGCCGTGGGACAGGGGGTTTTGGCTACACCTTC.